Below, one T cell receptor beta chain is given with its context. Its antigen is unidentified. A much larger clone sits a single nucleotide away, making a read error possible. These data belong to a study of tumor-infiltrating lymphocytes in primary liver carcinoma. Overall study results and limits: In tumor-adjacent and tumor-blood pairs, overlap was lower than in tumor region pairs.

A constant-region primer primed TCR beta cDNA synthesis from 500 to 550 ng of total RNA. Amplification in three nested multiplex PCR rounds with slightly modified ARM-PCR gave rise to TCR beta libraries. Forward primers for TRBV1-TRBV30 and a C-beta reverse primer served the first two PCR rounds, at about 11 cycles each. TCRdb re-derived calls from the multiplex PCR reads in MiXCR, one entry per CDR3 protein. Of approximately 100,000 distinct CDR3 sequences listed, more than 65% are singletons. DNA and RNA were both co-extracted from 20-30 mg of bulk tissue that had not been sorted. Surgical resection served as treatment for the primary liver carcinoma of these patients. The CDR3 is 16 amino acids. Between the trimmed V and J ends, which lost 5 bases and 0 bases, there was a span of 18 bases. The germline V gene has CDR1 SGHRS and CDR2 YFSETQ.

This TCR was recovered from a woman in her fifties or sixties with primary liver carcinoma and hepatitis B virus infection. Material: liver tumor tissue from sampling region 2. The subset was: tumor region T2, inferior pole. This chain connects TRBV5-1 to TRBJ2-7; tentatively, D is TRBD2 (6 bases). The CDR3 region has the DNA TGCGCCAGCAGTCCCTTTATCGGGGGAACCTCCTACGAGCAGTACTTC. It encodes CASSPFIGGTSYEQYF.